This T cell receptor beta chain was documented in a study of cytotoxic CD8 clonotypes in ibrutinib-treated CLL. Assay: immunoSEQ multiplex PCR; the TCRdb copy retains only in-frame clones and omits some. The data hold 270,000 or so clones, with approximately 79% observed a single time. With regard to this clone: Its target is unknown.

TCR beta libraries used 2 to 2.5 micrograms of genomic DNA from cryopreserved PBMCs. Overall study findings and caveats: Measured clonality at baseline was greater than in age-matched healthy donors and tracked with circulating CD8+ T-cell counts.

The CDR3 consists of 11 residues. Germline values: CDR1 DFQATT, CDR2 SNEGSKA (reference sequence). Trimming removed 6 bases at V and 8 bases at J, with 12 bases between. The material sequenced was PBMCs, taken at disease progression, from a patient treated with ibrutinib. The receptor was derived from a human donor with chronic lymphocytic leukemia. This chain joins TRBV20-1 and TRBJ2-3; D is unclear. CDR3 amino acids: CSAPLRATQYF. The CDR3 DNA reads TGCAGTGCCCCCCTCCGGGCTACGCAGTATTTT.